The 4 T cell receptor beta chains below come from one sample, sequenced in a study of CD8 T cells in Susac syndrome. The RNA input was roughly 0.45 to 1 ug, and it was reverse transcribed with random hexamers. TCRdb re-called the immunoSEQ multiplex PCR reads with MiXCR, one entry per CDR3 protein. The sample carries under 95,000 distinct CDR3 sequences, roughly 94% recorded once. The specimen was CD4+ T cells from PBMCs. The receptor set was obtained from a human donor with Susac syndrome.

The chain recombines TRBV20-1 with TRBJ2-3, with 13 bases lining up with TRBD2. The V gene end was trimmed by 8 bases and the J gene end by 2 bases; junction bases not matched to a gene: 7. Looked up from germline, CDR1 is DFQATT and CDR2 is SNEGSKA (reference sequence). The CDR3 consists of 15 residues. CDR3 in DNA: TGCAGTTTACCGGGGACTAGCGGGGCCACAGATACGCAGTATTTT. Its protein is CSLPGTSGATDTQYF.

V usage is TRBV5-6 and J usage is TRBJ1-4; D possibly corresponds to TRBD1 (5 bases). Per the germline V gene, CDR1 is SGHDT and CDR2 is YYEEEE. The CDR3 is made up of 15 amino acids. V was pared by 4 bases and J by 5 bases, with 15 bases between. Written as DNA, the CDR3 is TGTGCCAGCAGCCCCAGGGTTCTGATGAATGAAAAACTGTTTTTT. Encoded protein: CASSPRVLMNEKLFF.

The V call is TRBV30, the J call TRBJ1-2, with D perhaps matching TRBD1 (6 bases). Per germline, CDR1 GTSNPN and CDR2 SVGIG (reference sequence). Trimming left V 5 bases short and J 8 bases short, with 15 bases between. The CDR3 consists of 12 residues. The CDR3 here is CAWSRQDGGYTF. DNA of the CDR3: TGTGCCTGGTCCCGACAGGATGGGGGCTACACCTTC. The variable domain in full, with the rest retrieved from reference TRBV30 and TRBJ1-2, is SQTIHQWPATLVQPVGSPLSLECTVEGTSNPNLYWYRQAAGRGLQLLFYSVGIGQISSEVPQNLSASRPQDRQFILSSKKLLLSDSGFYLCAWSRQDGGYTFGSGTRLTVV.

This chain connects TRBV28 to TRBJ1-2, with D possibly being TRBD1 (6 bases). CDR1 and CDR2 (germline): MDHEN, SYDVKM. The V end lost 6 bases, the J end lost 4 bases, and 12 bases lay between the germline ends. CDR3 length: 13 residues. The CDR3 DNA is TGTGCCAGCAGGTTGACAGGAGTCTATGGCTACACCTTC. Translated, it gives CASRLTGVYGYTF.